The sequence of this TCR beta chain was determined in a study of blood T cell repertoires in COVID-19. Clones were sequenced by immunoSEQ multiplex PCR, and TCRdb holds only the in-frame ones, with some missing. The sample lists more than 95,000 clones; about 88% were seen once. From germline, CDR1 is KGHSH and CDR2 LQKENI. Trimming cost V 4 bases and J 5 bases, with 8 bases left between them. CDR3 length equals 12 residues. This receptor was taken from a human donor in a cohort sampled during active COVID-19. The source material was peripheral blood. V is TRBV18 and J is TRBJ2-5; D unclear. CDR3 nucleotides: TGTGCCAGCTCACTAGAGAGGGAGACCCAGTACTTC. Protein: CASSLERETQYF. The full variable domain, its missing parts supplied by reference TRBV18 and TRBJ2-5, is NAGVMQNPRHLVRRRGQEARLRCSPMKGHSHVYWYRQLPEEGLKFMVYLQKENIIDESGMPKERFSAEFPKEGPSILRIQQVVRGDSAAYFCASSLERETQYFGPGTRLLVL.